Listed below are T cell receptor beta chains from one sample, sequenced in a study of blood T cell repertoires in COVID-19. This table comes from immunoSEQ multiplex PCR, and its TCRdb copy is limited to in-frame clones, with some not included. The table lists approximately 180,000 clones, around 82% of them singletons. Material for sequencing was PBMCs or T cells enriched from blood (not recorded which). The receptors were gathered from an older woman with acute COVID-19. Both conserved end residues are part of each CDR3. A D gene is named only where the DNA matches it firmly. Only some rows state a clone size, as once, few, many or a class for expanded clones.

size	V	D	J	length	CDR3	DNA
.	TRBV3-1/TRBV3-2	.	TRBJ1-1	15	CASSDKAGANTEAFF	TGTGCCAGCAGCGATAAGGCGGGGGCTAACACTGAAGCTTTCTTT
.	TRBV7-9	.	TRBJ1-1	15	CASSYGNRVNTEAFF	TGTGCCAGCAGCTACGGGAACAGGGTCAACACTGAAGCTTTCTTT
.	TRBV6-4	.	TRBJ1-5	14	CASSLDGGNQPQHF	TGTGCCAGCAGTTTGGACGGAGGTAATCAGCCCCAGCATTTT
.	TRBV11-2	.	TRBJ1-1	12	CASSSQGIEAFF	TGTGCCAGCAGTTCCCAGGGGATTGAAGCTTTCTTT
.	TRBV19	.	TRBJ1-5	15	CASSMVRGFNQPQHF	TGTGCCAGTAGTATGGTTCGGGGGTTCAATCAGCCCCAGCATTTT
.	TRBV28	TRBD1	TRBJ1-3	13	CASRTGAGNTIYF	TGTGCCAGCAGGACAGGGGCTGGAAACACCATATATTTT
.	TRBV18	TRBD1	TRBJ2-5	14	CASSPQQGAETQYF	TGTGCCAGCTCACCACAGCAGGGGGCTGAGACCCAGTACTTC
.	TRBV4-1	TRBD1	TRBJ1-6	16	CASSQGPGQYNSPLHF	TGCGCCAGCAGCCAGGGCCCGGGACAGTATAATTCACCCCTCCACTTT
.	TRBV19	TRBD1	TRBJ1-1	12	CATATGKDEAFF	TGTGCCACCGCGACAGGGAAGGATGAAGCTTTCTTT
.	TRBV7-6	.	TRBJ2-3	14	CASSSTYSTDTQYF	TGTGCCAGCAGCTCAACCTATAGCACAGATACGCAGTATTTT
once	TRBV6-5	TRBD1	TRBJ2-5	16	CASSYSKETGGETQYF	TGTGCCAGCAGTTACTCGAAGGAGACAGGGGGAGAGACCCAGTACTTC
.	TRBV5-5	.	TRBJ1-2	12	CASSLELHGYTF	TGTGCCAGCAGCTTGGAACTCCATGGCTACACCTTC
.	TRBV5-5	.	TRBJ2-5	14	CASSHRGGGETQYF	TGTGCCAGCAGCCACAGGGGAGGAGGGGAGACCCAGTACTTC
.	TRBV12-3/TRBV12-4	TRBD1	TRBJ1-3	13	CASSFTGGNTIYF	TGTGCCAGCAGTTTTACAGGGGGGAACACCATATATTTT
few	TRBV30	.	TRBJ2-2	16	CAWSVGVGFGTGELFF	TGTGCCTGGAGTGTAGGGGTAGGGTTTGGTACCGGGGAGCTGTTTTTT
many	TRBV5-4	TRBD1	TRBJ2-2	15	CASSATQGAGGELFF	TGTGCCAGCAGCGCCACACAGGGGGCAGGCGGGGAGCTGTTTTTT
.	TRBV30	.	TRBJ1-5	13	CAWRENIDQPQHF	TGTGCCTGGAGGGAGAACATAGATCAGCCCCAGCATTTT